Listed here are 3 T cell receptor beta chains from one sample, sequenced in a study of radiation and T cells in renal cell carcinoma. Regarding time point: baseline pretreatment blood. The treatment denotes: 15 Gy SBRT to primary tumor, nephrectomy 4 weeks later. The protocol was immunoSEQ multiplex PCR, while the TCRdb copy is restricted to in-frame clones and leaves out a portion. Of about 140,000 clones in the sample, around four fifths were seen once. The sequenced sample was blood, obtained from a patient whose treatment included radiotherapy and nephrectomy. The receptors here all came from a woman between 45 and 65 years old with renal cell carcinoma.

This chain uses TRBV7-9 with TRBJ1-2, with no clear D. There are 14 residues in the CDR3. Germline V gene sequence: CDR1 SEHNR, CDR2 FQNEAQ (reference sequence). The V and J ends lost 5 bases and 4 bases respectively, with 14 bases between them. The CDR3 bases are TGTGCCAGCAGCGTTCTAACCGGGCCCTATGGCTACACCTTC. This gives the protein CASSVLTGPYGYTF.

The rearrangement joins TRBV6-5 to TRBJ2-7; 12 bases map to TRBD1. The length of the CDR3 is 15 residues. With 8 bases clipped from V and 6 bases from J, the junction kept 11 bases outside the gene matches. Germline V gene lookup returns CDR1 MNHEY and CDR2 SVGAGI. As DNA, the CDR3 is TGTGCCAGCTTCAGATCCGGGACAGGGGGCTTCGAGCAGTACTTC. Translation: CASFRSGTGGFEQYF.

This clone was picked up a small number of times. The chain has TRBV7-2 and TRBJ2-5; TRBD2 is a possible D gene (5 bases). Germline CDR1 SGHTA, CDR2 FQGNSA. The CDR3 totals 15 residues. V lost 5 bases and J 0 bases, leaving 13 bases between the germline ends. CDR3: CASSTTGTYQETQYF. DNA for the CDR3: TGTGCCAGCAGCACAACGGGAACATACCAAGAGACCCAGTACTTC. Full variable domain (missing parts from reference TRBV7-2 and TRBJ2-5): GAGVSQSPSNKVTEKGKDVELRCDPISGHTALYWYRQSLGQGLEFLIYFQGNSAPDKSGLPSDRFSAERTGGSVSTLTIQRTQQEDSAVYLCASSTTGTYQETQYFGPGTRLLVL.